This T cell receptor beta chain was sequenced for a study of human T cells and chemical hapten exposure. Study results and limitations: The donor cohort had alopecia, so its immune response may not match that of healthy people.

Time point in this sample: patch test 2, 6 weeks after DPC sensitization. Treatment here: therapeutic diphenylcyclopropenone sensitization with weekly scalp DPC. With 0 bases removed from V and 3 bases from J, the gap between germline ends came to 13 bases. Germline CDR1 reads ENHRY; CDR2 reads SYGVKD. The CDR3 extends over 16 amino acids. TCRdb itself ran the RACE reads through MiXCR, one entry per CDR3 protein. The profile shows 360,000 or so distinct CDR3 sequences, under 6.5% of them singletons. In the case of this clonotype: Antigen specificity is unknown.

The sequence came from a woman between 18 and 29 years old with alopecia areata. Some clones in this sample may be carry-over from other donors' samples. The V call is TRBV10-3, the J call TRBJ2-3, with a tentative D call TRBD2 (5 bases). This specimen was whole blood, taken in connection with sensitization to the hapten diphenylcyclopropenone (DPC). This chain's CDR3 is CAISESRVSETDTQYF. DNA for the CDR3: TGTGCCATCAGTGAGTCGAGGGTCAGCGAAACAGATACGCAGTATTTT.